Below are 20 T cell receptor beta chains sequenced from a single sample in a study of T cells after yellow fever vaccination (dated by TCRdb to about 2019). Library construction relied on 5' RACE. Sequencing was carried out with an Illumina HiSeq 2500. Using fastp trimming at Q25 and MiXCR clonotype assembly, TCRdb reanalyzed the public sequencing data and kept in-frame beta chains. Here each entry gathers all rows of one CDR3 protein and keeps the most common genes and DNA. The sample table holds 450,000 to 600,000 distinct CDR3 sequences, of which roughly 14% were seen once. The ten largest clones capture around 15% of the sample. Sample treatment or condition, as interpreted from the label and publication: live attenuated yellow fever vaccine strain. The starting material was PBMCs, obtained on the day of the yellow fever booster vaccination. The receptors derive from a man younger than 40 who received the YFV17D yellow fever vaccine.

The chain has TRBV18 and TRBJ2-2; possibly TRBD2 for D (6 bases). This CDR3 is built from 14 residues. In germline, CDR1 is KGHSH, CDR2 LQKENI. Trimming pared 7 bases from V and 4 bases from J, leaving 13 bases between. Here the CDR3 reads CASYTSSVTGELFF. CDR3 sequence (DNA): TGTGCCAGCTATACATCTAGCGTCACCGGGGAGCTGTTTTTT.

The chain has TRBV7-2 and TRBJ2-3, with D maybe TRBD2 (5 bases). V dropped 6 bases and J dropped 3 bases, with 7 bases sitting between them. This CDR3 has 12 residues. Per the germline V gene, CDR1 is SGHTA and CDR2 is FQGNSA. CDR3 protein: CASRADTDTQYF. The DNA for the CDR3 is TGTGCCAGCAGAGCGGATACAGATACGCAGTATTTT.

V is TRBV29-1 and J is TRBJ1-2, with D perhaps TRBD1 (5 bases). Germline V gene data show CDR1 as SQVTM and CDR2 as ANQGSEA. Trimming stripped 5 bases from V and 2 bases from J, with 12 bases between. There are 13 residues in the CDR3. The CDR3 bases are TGCAGCGTTATCGGGGGAGACAACTATGGCTACACCTTC. The encoded protein is CSVIGGDNYGYTF.

This clonotype was recorded a few times. The chain has TRBV7-2 and TRBJ2-1; 13 bases match TRBD2. The germline V gene encodes CDR1 SGHTA and CDR2 FQGNSA. This CDR3 region has 16 residues. The trim removed 5 bases at V and 5 bases at J, leaving 6 bases unmatched. The DNA of the CDR3 is TGTGCCAGCAGCCGTCCGGGACTAGCGGGACACAATGAGCAGTTCTTC. This codes for CASSRPGLAGHNEQFF.

The chain couples TRBV9 to TRBJ1-2; 7 nucleotides line up with TRBD1. Germline loops: CDR1 SGDLS, CDR2 YYNGEE. The CDR3 spans 15 residues. Trimming took 4 bases from V and 6 from J; bases not matched to a gene: 12. CDR3 nucleotides: TGTGCCAGCAGCCATGCGGACAGGTTACCCGATGGCTACACCTTC. This translates into CASSHADRLPDGYTF.

This clonotype was observed a few times. The V gene is TRBV5-1, the J gene TRBJ2-7, with 9 bases lining up with TRBD1. V dropped 1 base and J dropped 6; count of bases not matched to a gene: 8. There are 15 residues in the CDR3. Germline V gene sequence: CDR1 SGHRS, CDR2 YFSETQ. The CDR3, as DNA: TGCGCCAGCAGCTTGTCCCGGGACAGGGCGTCCGAGCAGTACTTC. Protein: CASSLSRDRASEQYF.

The CDR3 DNA follows: TGTGCCAGCAGCCTTGGGTGGCTCCTCAACACCGGGGAGCTGTTTTTT. Its protein product is CASSLGWLLNTGELFF. The rearrangement uses TRBV7-6 and TRBJ2-2; D is unclear. From germline, CDR1 is SGHVS and CDR2 FNYEAQ. Trimming shortened V by 5 bases and J by 2 bases, and 15 bases separated the two germline ends. The length of the CDR3 is 16 residues.

The chain combines TRBV5-1 with TRBJ2-7, with D perhaps TRBD2 (5 bases). In germline, CDR1 is SGHRS, CDR2 YFSETQ. Trimming removed 0 bases at V and 0 bases at J, with 22 bases between. The CDR3 has 19 amino acids. CDR3 amino acids: CASSLAPGGGPVSSYEQYF. CDR3 coding DNA: TGCGCCAGCAGCTTGGCTCCAGGAGGAGGCCCCGTTAGCTCCTACGAGCAGTACTTC.

This clonotype was picked up a small number of times. V and J are TRBV14 and TRBJ2-5, with 8 bases identical to TRBD2. CDR1 and CDR2 (germline): SGHDN, FVKESK. This CDR3 is built from 17 residues. Unmatched junction bases numbered 15, after V lost 4 bases and J lost 5 bases. CDR3 bases: TGTGCCAGCAGCCTCTACAGCGGGAGCTCCGGAGGGGAGACCCAGTACTTC. Amino acid sequence: CASSLYSGSSGGETQYF.

The chain combines TRBV5-5 with TRBJ2-7, with D unresolved. The length of the CDR3 is 14 residues. Germline CDR1 SGHKS, CDR2 YYEKEE (reference sequence). The ends were cut back, 1 base at V and 3 bases at J, with 11 bases in the middle. CDR3: CASSLFQVDYEQYF. The CDR3 DNA reads as TGTGCCAGCAGCTTGTTCCAGGTAGACTACGAGCAGTACTTC.

The chain combines TRBV4-3 with TRBJ1-4; possible D gene TRBD1, 6 bases. Trimming took off 0 bases at V and 6 bases at J, with 11 bases between the two ends. Germline CDR1 LGHNA, CDR2 YSLEER. The CDR3 consists of 15 residues. The CDR3 DNA is TGCGCCAGCAGCCAAGAGGACAGAAGAGATGAAAAACTGTTTTTT. Translation gives CASSQEDRRDEKLFF.

This clonotype occurred a few times. The rearrangement links TRBV20-1 to TRBJ2-3, with D perhaps TRBD1 (8 bases). The CDR3 consists of 14 residues. Trimming cost V 3 bases and J 4 bases, with 14 bases left between them. The germline V gene has CDR1 DFQATT and CDR2 SNEGSKA (reference sequence). The CDR3 reads CSASRTGGADTQYF. The CDR3 region has the DNA TGCAGTGCTAGCCGAACAGGGGGGGCAGATACGCAGTATTTT.

Remarks on this clonotype: One junction end does not reproduce the germline sequence, and a read error may be involved. The rearrangement uses TRBV20-1 and TRBJ2-1; 7 nucleotides match TRBD2. Germline V CDR1 and CDR2: DFQATT, SNEGSKA (reference sequence). The CDR3 sequence is 12 residues long. CDR3 region: CSTSVAYNEQFF. The DNA of the CDR3 is TGCAGTACTAGCGTGGCCTACAATGAGCAGTTCTTC.

The rearrangement uses TRBV28 and TRBJ2-3; TRBD2 aligns across 10 bases. CDR3 length: 16 residues. After removal of 2 bases from V and 4 bases from J, the junction contained 6 bases not matched to a gene. Looked up from germline, CDR1 is MDHEN and CDR2 is SYDVKM. CDR3 protein: CASSLPGAGGPDTQYF. The CDR3 DNA reads as TGTGCCAGCAGTTTACCGGGAGCGGGGGGGCCAGATACGCAGTATTTT.

This clonotype was counted only a few times. The rearrangement links TRBV10-3 to TRBJ1-2; possibly TRBD1 for D (5 bases). This CDR3 spans 12 amino acids. The V gene lost 7 bases and the J gene lost 1 base, with 7 bases spanning the gap. The germline CDR1 and CDR2 sequences are ENHRY and SYGVKD. The CDR3: CAITGDNYGYTF. The CDR3 region has the DNA TGTGCCATCACGGGGGATAACTATGGCTACACCTTC.

This clonotype was found a few times. The chain employs TRBV29-1 and TRBJ2-7; D unresolved. The ends were cut back, 2 bases at V and 3 bases at J, with 8 bases in the middle. The CDR3 consists of 12 residues. CDR1 is SQVTM and CDR2 is ANQGSEA in the germline V gene. The CDR3 sequence: CSVELTNYEQYF. The CDR3 DNA follows: TGCAGCGTTGAACTGACAAACTACGAGCAGTACTTC.

This clonotype was found a few times. This sequence joins TRBV4-3 and TRBJ2-3; D gene ambiguous. CDR3 length: 18 residues. Trimming pared 0 bases from V and 0 bases from J, leaving 16 bases between. The V gene's germline CDR1 is LGHNA and CDR2 YSLEER. The CDR3 bases are TGCGCCAGCAGCCAAGATGTCTGGCCACAGATTAGCACAGATACGCAGTATTTT. Translating it yields CASSQDVWPQISTDTQYF.

This clonotype occurred a few times. This chain connects TRBV4-2 to TRBJ2-3; D ambiguous. The V and J ends lost 0 bases and 13 bases respectively, with 14 bases between them. CDR1 and CDR2 from the germline V gene are LGHNA and YNFKEQ. This CDR3 is built from 13 residues. The chain's CDR3 is CASSQEKTALKYF. The CDR3 DNA follows: TGTGCCAGCAGCCAAGAGAAGACCGCTCTGAAGTATTTT.

The chain uses TRBV5-1 and TRBJ1-1, with TRBD1 identical over 11 bases. The ends lost 5 bases at V and 7 bases at J; junction bases unmatched: 10. The CDR3 loop spans 15 amino acids. In germline, CDR1 is SGHRS, CDR2 YFSETQ. The CDR3, as DNA: TGCGCCAGCAGACCGTCGTCCGGGACAGGGGGTGAAGCTTTCTTT. Translation: CASRPSSGTGGEAFF.

The J gene is TRBJ2-1, the V gene TRBV14; the D gene could be TRBD1 or TRBD2 (5 bases each). The CDR3 contains 16 residues. V was shortened by 2 bases and J by 7 bases, with 18 bases between the two germline ends. CDR1 SGHDN and CDR2 FVKESK come from the germline V gene. This chain's CDR3 is CASSQFFGTSGNEQFF. In nucleotides, the CDR3 is TGTGCCAGCAGCCAATTTTTCGGGACCTCTGGTAATGAGCAGTTCTTC.